Listed here are 14 T cell receptor beta chains from one sample, sequenced in a study of cytomegalovirus exposure and HLA in healthy donors. Some clones are missing from TCRdb's copy, which holds only in-frame ones; the method was immunoSEQ multiplex PCR. This sample has about 140,000 clones, with just over 85% found just once. Material for sequencing was PBMCs. Receptors originate from a woman under 30 in good health and CMV-seropositive.

The rearrangement uses TRBV7-9 and TRBJ2-7; maybe TRBD1 (6 bases). Trimming cost V 5 bases and J 3 bases, with 14 bases left between them. This CDR3 contains 14 residues. CDR1 and CDR2 from the germline V gene are SEHNR and FQNEAQ (reference sequence). The CDR3 reads CASSANRENYEQYF. In DNA form, the CDR3 reads TGTGCCAGCAGCGCAAACAGGGAAAACTACGAGCAGTACTTC.

V gene TRBV5-4 combines with J gene TRBJ1-5; no clear D. Trimming removed 3 bases from V and 3 bases from J, with 7 bases in between. There are 13 residues in the CDR3. Germline-derived CDR1 and CDR2 are SGHNT and YYREEE (reference sequence). The CDR3 DNA is TGTGCCAGCAGCTCTTTCCCCAATCAGCCCCAGCATTTT. This encodes CASSSFPNQPQHF.

In nucleotides, the CDR3 is TGTGCCAGCACCGTTGGACAGGGGAGGACCGGGGAGCTGTTTTTT. Translating gives CASTVGQGRTGELFF. The chain employs TRBV25-1 and TRBJ2-2, with 9 bases identical to TRBD1. Germline trimming cut 7 bases from V and 5 bases from J; bases unmatched to any gene: 8. The CDR3 totals 15 residues. Germline CDR1 reads MGHDK; CDR2 reads SYGVNS.

This chain joins TRBV5-4 and TRBJ2-2, with a tentative D call TRBD1 (6 bases). The CDR3 is 13 residues long. Trimming took off 2 bases at V and 12 bases at J, with 14 bases between the two ends. Germline assignment: CDR1 SGHNT and CDR2 YYREEE (reference sequence). DNA of the CDR3: TGTGCCAGCAGCTTAGAGGGGACAAAGAAGCTGTTTTTT. It is translated as CASSLEGTKKLFF. The variable domain in full, completed from reference TRBV5-4 and TRBJ2-2, reads ETGVTQSPTHLIKTRGQQVTLRCSSQSGHNTVSWYQQALGQGPQFIFQYYREEENGRGNFPPRFSGLQFPNYSSELNVNALELDDSALYLCASSLEGTKKLFFGEGSRLTVL.

The chain has TRBV2 and TRBJ2-3; D is unclear. Germline CDR1 and CDR2: SNHLY and FYNNEI. Trimming left V 7 bases short and J 1 base short, with 9 bases between. This CDR3 has 13 amino acids. CDR3 loop: CASNPVGTDTQYF. DNA of the CDR3: TGTGCCAGCAACCCGGTCGGCACAGATACGCAGTATTTT.

The chain recombines TRBV28 with TRBJ2-3; TRBD2 might be the D (5 bases). The CDR3 is made up of 14 amino acids. Trimming removed 7 bases from V and 2 bases from J, with 13 bases in between. CDR1 MDHEN and CDR2 SYDVKM come from the germline V gene. CDR3 region: CASKAQRATDTQYF. The CDR3 nucleotides are TGTGCCAGCAAGGCCCAGAGGGCCACAGATACGCAGTATTTT.

The rearrangement joins TRBV28 to TRBJ1-4; D remains unclear. Trimming took off 6 bases at V and 0 bases at J, with 8 bases between the two ends. Germline values: CDR1 MDHEN, CDR2 SYDVKM. The length of the CDR3 is 14 residues. The CDR3 region is CASSHSATNEKLFF. The CDR3 region has the DNA TGTGCCAGCAGCCACAGTGCAACTAATGAAAAACTGTTTTTT.

The chain joins TRBV7-6 to TRBJ2-1; the match to TRBD1 covers 9 bases. The CDR3 sequence is 18 residues long. The V and J ends lost 0 bases and 6 bases, in that order; junction bases with no gene match: 12. The germline CDR1 and CDR2 sequences are SGHVS and FNYEAQ. Here the CDR3 reads CASSLASDGTGRGNEQFF. CDR3 sequence (DNA): TGTGCCAGCAGCTTAGCGTCTGACGGGACAGGGAGGGGCAATGAGCAGTTCTTC.

The chain links TRBV18 to TRBJ2-3; the D gene is possibly TRBD1 (5 bases). Trimming took 5 bases from V and 6 from J, leaving 18 bases between them. The CDR3 runs 15 residues. In germline, CDR1 is KGHSH, CDR2 LQKENI. This CDR3 is CASSRPMTAADTQYF. CDR3 coding DNA: TGTGCCAGCTCAAGACCGATGACAGCCGCCGATACGCAGTATTTT. The variable domain in full, with the rest retrieved from reference TRBV18 and TRBJ2-3, is NAGVMQNPRHLVRRRGQEARLRCSPMKGHSHVYWYRQLPEEGLKFMVYLQKENIIDESGMPKERFSAEFPKEGPSILRIQQVVRGDSAAYFCASSRPMTAADTQYFGPGTRLTVL.

The V gene is TRBV30, the J gene TRBJ1-4; tentatively, D is TRBD1 (6 bases). With 0 bases removed from V and 10 bases from J, the gap between germline ends came to 21 bases. The CDR3 runs 16 residues. Germline CDR1 reads GTSNPN; CDR2 reads SVGIG (reference sequence). The CDR3 here is CAWSVRGQGYRGKLFF. The CDR3 DNA reads TGTGCCTGGAGTGTACGCGGGCAGGGGTATAGGGGAAAACTGTTTTTT.

This sequence joins TRBV7-9 and TRBJ1-1; D unclear. CDR3 length equals 11 residues. Trimming pared 1 base from V and 8 bases from J, leaving 5 bases between. Per germline, CDR1 SEHNR and CDR2 FQNEAQ (reference sequence). CDR3 nucleotides: TGTGCCAGCAGCTTAGGCGGGGAAGCTTTCTTT. This gives the protein CASSLGGEAFF.

This sequence joins TRBV7-9 and TRBJ2-1; the D gene is possibly TRBD2 (5 bases). The CDR3 runs to 15 residues. Per the germline V gene, CDR1 is SEHNR and CDR2 is FQNEAQ (reference sequence). Trimming left V 1 base short and J 6 bases short, with 13 bases between. The CDR3 here is CASSLGGIRGNEQFF. The CDR3 bases are TGTGCCAGCAGCTTAGGAGGGATTCGAGGCAATGAGCAGTTCTTC.

The V gene is TRBV28, the J gene TRBJ1-4; D is perhaps TRBD1 (6 bases). Germline assignment: CDR1 MDHEN and CDR2 SYDVKM. Trimming removed 2 bases from V and 8 bases from J, with 15 bases in between. There are 15 residues in the CDR3. The CDR3: CASSLGGQEAEKLFF. DNA of the CDR3: TGTGCCAGCAGTTTAGGGGGACAAGAGGCCGAAAAACTGTTTTTT.

The V call is TRBV27, the J call TRBJ2-7, with no clear D. The CDR3 is 15 amino acids. From germline, CDR1 is MNHEY and CDR2 SMNVEV (reference sequence). V was shortened by 0 bases and J by 4 bases, with 13 bases between the two germline ends. CDR3 in DNA: TGTGCCAGCAGTTTATCACGTAGCTCCTCTTACGAGCAGTACTTC. It specifies CASSLSRSSSYEQYF.